Following are 3 T cell receptor beta chains from one sample sequenced in a study of cytomegalovirus exposure and HLA in healthy donors. It was with 60 Vbeta and 13 Jbeta primers that the PCR ran. Sequencing used immunoSEQ multiplex PCR; TCRdb keeps in-frame clones, though not all of them. The sample's table shows 200,000 to 250,000 clones. Sequencing input: PBMCs. The receptors here all came from a girl aged 2 to 9 in good health and CMV-seropositive.

V is TRBV11-3 and J is TRBJ2-2; 7 positions match TRBD2. The CDR3 contains 15 residues. Germline CDR1 is SGHNT and CDR2 is YENEEA. The junction had 8 bases not matched to a gene; V was cut back by 3 bases and J by 7 bases. The CDR3 sequence: CASSFERGGHGELFF. The CDR3 region has the DNA TGTGCCAGCAGCTTCGAACGGGGAGGGCACGGGGAGCTGTTTTTT.

The chain is built from TRBV4-2 and TRBJ1-5, with D maybe TRBD1 (5 bases). Looked up from germline, CDR1 is LGHNA and CDR2 is YNFKEQ. The V gene lost 1 base and the J gene lost 11 bases, with 12 bases spanning the gap. This CDR3 region has 13 residues. CDR3 coding DNA: TGTGCCAGCAGCCAAGTCCCGGGAGGGGCCCAGCATTTT. It encodes CASSQVPGGAQHF.

This rearrangement joins TRBV14 to TRBJ2-6, with D unresolved. This CDR3 has 14 residues. CDR1 and CDR2 (germline): SGHDN, FVKESK. Trimming removed 5 bases from V and 2 bases from J, with 7 bases in between. The CDR3, as DNA: TGTGCCAGCAGCAAACACGCTGGGGCCAACGTCCTGACTTTC. Its translation is CASSKHAGANVLTF.